The text below deals with one T cell receptor (beta chain). The entry originates in a study of shared clonotypes between healthy human individuals. This CDR3 has 14 amino acids. V was clipped by 4 bases and J by 8 bases; unmatched bases: 8. Germline lookup yields CDR1 MDHEN and CDR2 SYDVKM. Over several immunoSEQ plates, each subset's genomic DNA was distributed in even portions. Sequencing was performed with immunoSEQ multiplex PCR; in TCRdb, only in-frame clones are kept and a portion is missing. This sample has roughly 530,000 clones, with almost 97% found just once. The chain employs TRBV28 and TRBJ2-1; 7 bases map to TRBD2. Specimen: naive CD4+ T cells sorted from blood. Subset defined: CD45RA+ positively selected. The clonotype originates from a woman aged 30 to 39 in good health. The CDR3 protein is CASSSPHGRHEQFF. The CDR3 DNA reads TGTGCCAGCAGTTCCCCACACGGGAGGCATGAGCAGTTCTTC.